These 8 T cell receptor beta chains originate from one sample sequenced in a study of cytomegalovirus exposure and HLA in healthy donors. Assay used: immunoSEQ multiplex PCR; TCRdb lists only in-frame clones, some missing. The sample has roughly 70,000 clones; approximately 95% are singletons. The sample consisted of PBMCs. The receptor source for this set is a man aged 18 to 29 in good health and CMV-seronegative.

The chain's CDR3 is CASSQGDSGGLKNIQYF. The CDR3 DNA reads TGCGCCAGCAGCCAAGGCGATAGCGGGGGCCTAAAAAACATTCAGTACTTC. The rearrangement joins TRBV4-3 to TRBJ2-4; 9 positions agree with TRBD2. Germline lookup yields CDR1 LGHNA and CDR2 YSLEER. With V trimmed by 1 base and J by 4 bases, 8 bases remained unmatched. CDR3 length: 17 residues.

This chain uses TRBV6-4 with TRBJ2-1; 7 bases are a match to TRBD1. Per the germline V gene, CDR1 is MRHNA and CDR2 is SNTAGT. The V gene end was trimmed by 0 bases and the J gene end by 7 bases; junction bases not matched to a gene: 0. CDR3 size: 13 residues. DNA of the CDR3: TGTGCCAGCAGTGACTCGGGACAGAATGAGCAGTTCTTC. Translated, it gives CASSDSGQNEQFF.

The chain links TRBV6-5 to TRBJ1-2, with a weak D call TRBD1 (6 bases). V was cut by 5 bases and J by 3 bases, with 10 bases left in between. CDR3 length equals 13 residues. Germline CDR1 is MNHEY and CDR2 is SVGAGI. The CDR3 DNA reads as TGTGCCAGCAGTGTACAGGGAGACTATGGCTACACCTTC. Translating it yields CASSVQGDYGYTF.

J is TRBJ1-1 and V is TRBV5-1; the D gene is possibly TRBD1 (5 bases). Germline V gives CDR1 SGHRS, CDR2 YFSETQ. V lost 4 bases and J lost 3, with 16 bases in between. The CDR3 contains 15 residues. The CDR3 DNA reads TGCGCCAGCAGCCCTGCTCAGGGTATTGACACTGAAGCTTTCTTT. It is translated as CASSPAQGIDTEAFF.

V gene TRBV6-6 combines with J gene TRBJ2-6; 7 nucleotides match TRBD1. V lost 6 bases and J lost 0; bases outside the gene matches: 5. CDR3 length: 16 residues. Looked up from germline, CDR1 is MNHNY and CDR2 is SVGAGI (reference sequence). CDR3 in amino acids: CASREDRRSGANVLTF. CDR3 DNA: TGTGCCAGCAGGGAGGACAGGCGCTCTGGGGCCAACGTCCTGACTTTC.

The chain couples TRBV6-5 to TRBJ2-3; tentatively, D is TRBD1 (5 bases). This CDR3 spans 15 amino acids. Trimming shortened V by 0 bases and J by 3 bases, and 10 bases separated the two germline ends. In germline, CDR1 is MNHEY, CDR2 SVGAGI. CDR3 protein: CASSYSGAGTDTQYF. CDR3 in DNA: TGTGCCAGCAGTTACTCAGGGGCAGGTACAGATACGCAGTATTTT.

The CDR3 protein is CAWNPAGLGNYGYTF. CDR3 bases: TGTGCCTGGAACCCAGCGGGGTTAGGTAACTATGGCTACACCTTC. The chain has TRBV30 and TRBJ1-2; D gene uncertain. Germline assignment: CDR1 GTSNPN and CDR2 SVGIG (reference sequence). The CDR3 spans 15 residues. V dropped 4 bases and J dropped 1 base, with 16 bases sitting between them.

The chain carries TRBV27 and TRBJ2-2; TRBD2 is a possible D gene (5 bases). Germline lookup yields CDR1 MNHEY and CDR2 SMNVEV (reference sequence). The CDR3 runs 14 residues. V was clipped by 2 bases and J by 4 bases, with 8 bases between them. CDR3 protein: CASSLEGPTGELFF. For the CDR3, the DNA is TGTGCCAGCAGTTTAGAGGGCCCCACCGGGGAGCTGTTTTTT.